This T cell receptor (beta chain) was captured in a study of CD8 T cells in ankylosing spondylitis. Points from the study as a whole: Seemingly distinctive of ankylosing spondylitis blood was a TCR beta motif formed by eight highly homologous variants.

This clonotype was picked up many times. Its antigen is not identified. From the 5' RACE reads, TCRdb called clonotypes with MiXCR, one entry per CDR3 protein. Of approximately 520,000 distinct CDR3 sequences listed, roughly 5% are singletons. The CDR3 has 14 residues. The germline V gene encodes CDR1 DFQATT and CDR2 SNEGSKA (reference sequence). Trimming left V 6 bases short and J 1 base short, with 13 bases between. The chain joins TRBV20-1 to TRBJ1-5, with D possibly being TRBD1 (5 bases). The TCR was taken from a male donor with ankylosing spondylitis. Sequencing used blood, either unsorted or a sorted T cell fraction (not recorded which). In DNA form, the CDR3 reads TGCAGTGCCCCGGGACCCCTAAGCAATCAGCCCCAGCATTTT. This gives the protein CSAPGPLSNQPQHF.